The 10 T cell receptor beta chains presented below share a single source sample, sequenced in a study of blood T cell repertoires in COVID-19. TCRdb keeps only in-frame clones here, not all; method: immunoSEQ multiplex PCR. The data contain about 73,000 clones, approximately 88% of them singletons. Sequenced sample: peripheral blood. The receptors derive from a man at least 80 years old with active or convalescent COVID-19.

This clone was picked up one time. The rearrangement joins TRBV28 to TRBJ2-1, with 9 bases that match TRBD2. V lost 7 bases and J lost 5; bases outside the gene matches: 6. The CDR3 consists of 14 residues. Germline values: CDR1 MDHEN, CDR2 SYDVKM. This CDR3 is CASISGSVHNEQFF. The CDR3 DNA reads TGTGCCAGCATTAGCGGGAGTGTGCACAATGAGCAGTTCTTC. The entire variable domain, with the rest obtained from reference TRBV28 and TRBJ2-1, is as follows: DVKVTQSSRYLVKRTGEKVFLECVQDMDHENMFWYRQDPGLGLRLIYFSYDVKMKEKGDIPEGYSVSREKKERFSLILESASTNQTSMYLCASISGSVHNEQFFGPGTRLTVL.

V gene TRBV24-1 combines with J gene TRBJ2-4; D gene uncertain. Germline V gives CDR1 KGHDR, CDR2 SFDVKD. The length of the CDR3 is 16 residues. V lost 8 bases, J lost 2 bases, and 18 bases lay in between. In DNA form, the CDR3 reads TGTGCCACCAACCCTCAGTTGTCGCGGCCCAAAAACATTCAGTACTTC. Its protein product is CATNPQLSRPKNIQYF.

The CDR3 loop is CASRRTVDSYEQYF. Here the CDR3 DNA reads TGTGCCAGCAGGCGCACAGTGGACTCCTACGAGCAGTACTTC. The V call is TRBV5-4, the J call TRBJ2-7, with unresolved D. In germline, CDR1 is SGHNT, CDR2 YYREEE (reference sequence). V gave up 5 bases and J gave up 0 bases, with 12 bases separating them. The CDR3 spans 14 residues.

This chain joins TRBV18 and TRBJ1-6, with 8 bases fitting TRBD1. V was pared by 0 bases and J by 7 bases, with 5 bases of the junction left unmatched. The CDR3 consists of 16 residues. Germline V gene sequence: CDR1 KGHSH, CDR2 LQKENI. The CDR3 region is CASSPPDRGGNSPLHF. The CDR3 DNA follows: TGTGCCAGCTCACCACCCGACAGGGGAGGAAATTCACCCCTCCACTTT.

CDR3 sequence: CASSRTGGTDTQYF. The CDR3 DNA reads as TGTGCCAGCAGCCGGACAGGAGGTACAGATACGCAGTATTTT. The chain joins TRBV7-9 to TRBJ2-3; the match to TRBD1 covers 7 bases. The CDR3 is made up of 14 amino acids. The germline V gene encodes CDR1 SEHNR and CDR2 FQNEAQ (reference sequence). Trimming cost V 5 bases and J 3 bases; bases outside gene matches: 5.

The chain links TRBV28 to TRBJ2-5; D remains unclear. From germline, CDR1 is MDHEN and CDR2 SYDVKM. The CDR3 sequence is 16 residues long. Trimming took off 7 bases at V and 5 bases at J, with 23 bases between the two ends. CDR3 sequence reads: CASTMNKKVRSETQYF. As DNA, the CDR3 is TGTGCCAGCACCATGAACAAAAAGGTCAGGTCGGAGACCCAGTACTTC.

This clone was picked up a small number of times. The chain uses TRBV15 and TRBJ2-5; no firm D call. Between the trimmed V and J ends, which lost 0 bases and 2 bases, there was a span of 10 bases. The length of the CDR3 is 15 residues. The germline gives CDR1 LNHNV, CDR2 YYDKDF (reference sequence). The CDR3 spells CATSRDPTRQETQYF. The CDR3 region has the DNA TGTGCCACCAGCAGAGACCCGACAAGACAAGAGACCCAGTACTTC.

The J gene is TRBJ2-3, the V gene TRBV9; 7 bases map to TRBD1. The trim removed 0 bases at V and 4 bases at J, leaving 8 bases unmatched. CDR3 length: 16 amino acids. Germline assignment: CDR1 SGDLS and CDR2 YYNGEE. The CDR3 sequence: CASSVATGEGSDTQYF. CDR3 DNA sequence: TGTGCCAGCAGCGTAGCAACAGGGGAAGGATCAGATACGCAGTATTTT.

In this sample, this clone turned up once. The chain has TRBV5-1 and TRBJ1-6, with D tentatively TRBD1 (5 bases). Trimming pared 4 bases from V and 6 bases from J, leaving 8 bases between. Germline CDR1 and CDR2: SGHRS and YFSETQ. The CDR3 contains 13 residues. The CDR3 protein is CASSRGGNSPLHF. CDR3 coding DNA: TGCGCCAGCAGCAGGGGAGGTAATTCACCCCTCCACTTT. Complete variable domain (other parts from reference TRBV5-1 and TRBJ1-6): KAGVTQTPRYLIKTRGQQVTLSCSPISGHRSVSWYQQTPGQGLQFLFEYFSETQRNKGNFPGRFSGRQFSNSRSEMNVSTLELGDSALYLCASSRGGNSPLHFGNGTRLTVT.

V is TRBV6-1 and J is TRBJ1-6; no firm D call. Looked up from germline, CDR1 is MNHNS and CDR2 is SASEGT. There are 13 residues in the CDR3. The V and J ends lost 7 bases and 6 bases respectively, with 10 bases between them. In DNA, the CDR3 is TGTGCCAGCAACTTAGGGAGTAATTCACCCCTCCACTTT. This gives the protein CASNLGSNSPLHF.